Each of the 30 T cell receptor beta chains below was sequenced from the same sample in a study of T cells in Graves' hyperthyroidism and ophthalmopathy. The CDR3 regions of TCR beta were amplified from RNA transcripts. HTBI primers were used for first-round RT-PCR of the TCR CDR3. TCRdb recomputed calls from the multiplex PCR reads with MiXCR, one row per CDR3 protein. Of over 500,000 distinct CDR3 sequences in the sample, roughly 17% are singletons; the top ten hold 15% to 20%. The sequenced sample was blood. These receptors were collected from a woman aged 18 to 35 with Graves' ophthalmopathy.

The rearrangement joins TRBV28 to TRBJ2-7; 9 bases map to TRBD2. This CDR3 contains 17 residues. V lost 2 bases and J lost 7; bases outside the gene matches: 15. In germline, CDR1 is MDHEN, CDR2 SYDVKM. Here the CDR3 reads CASSLVISGGRAGEQYF. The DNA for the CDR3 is TGTGCCAGCAGTTTAGTGATTTCAGGCGGGAGGGCAGGGGAGCAGTACTTC.

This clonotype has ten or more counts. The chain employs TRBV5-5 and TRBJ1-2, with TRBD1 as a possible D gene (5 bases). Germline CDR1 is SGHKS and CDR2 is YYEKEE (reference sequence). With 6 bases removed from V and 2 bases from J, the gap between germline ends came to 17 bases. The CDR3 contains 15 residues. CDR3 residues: CASIPRGRQNYGYTF. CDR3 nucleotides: TGTGCCAGCATCCCCCGGGGCAGACAGAACTATGGCTACACCTTC.

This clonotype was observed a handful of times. CDR3: CASSRPGGQRETQYF. CDR3 nucleotides: TGTGCCAGCAGCCGTCCTGGGGGGCAGAGGGAGACCCAGTACTTC. The chain links TRBV5-4 to TRBJ2-5; D may be TRBD1 or TRBD2 (6 bases each). The germline V gene encodes CDR1 SGHNT and CDR2 YYREEE (reference sequence). CDR3 length: 15 residues. V dropped 4 bases and J dropped 5 bases, with 18 bases sitting between them.

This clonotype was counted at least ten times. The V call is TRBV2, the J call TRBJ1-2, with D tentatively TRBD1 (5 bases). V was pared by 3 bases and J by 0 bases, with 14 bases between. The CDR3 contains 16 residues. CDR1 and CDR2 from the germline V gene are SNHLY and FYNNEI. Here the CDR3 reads CASSERTGAANYGYTF. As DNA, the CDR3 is TGTGCCAGCAGTGAGCGCACAGGCGCTGCTAACTATGGCTACACCTTC.

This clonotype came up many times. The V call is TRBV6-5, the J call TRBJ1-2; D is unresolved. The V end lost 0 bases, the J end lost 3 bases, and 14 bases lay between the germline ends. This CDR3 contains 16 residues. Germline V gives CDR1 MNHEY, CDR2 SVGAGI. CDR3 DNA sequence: TGTGCCAGCAGTTACTCGTCAGCGATCGCAGACTATGGCTACACCTTC. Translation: CASSYSSAIADYGYTF.

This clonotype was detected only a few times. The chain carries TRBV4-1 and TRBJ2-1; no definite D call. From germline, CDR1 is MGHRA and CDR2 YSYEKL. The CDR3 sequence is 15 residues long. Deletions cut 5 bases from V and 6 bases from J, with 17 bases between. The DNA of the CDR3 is TGCGCCAGCAGCGGCCTAAGCCAGCGCCTCAATGAGCAGTTCTTC. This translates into CASSGLSQRLNEQFF.

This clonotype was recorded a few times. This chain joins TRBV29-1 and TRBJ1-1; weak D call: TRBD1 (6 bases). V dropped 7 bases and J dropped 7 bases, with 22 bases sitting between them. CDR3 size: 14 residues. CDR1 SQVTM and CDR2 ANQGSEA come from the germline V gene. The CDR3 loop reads CSAFLLHRVYEAFF. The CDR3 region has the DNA TGCAGCGCCTTCCTCCTTCACAGGGTGTATGAAGCTTTCTTT.

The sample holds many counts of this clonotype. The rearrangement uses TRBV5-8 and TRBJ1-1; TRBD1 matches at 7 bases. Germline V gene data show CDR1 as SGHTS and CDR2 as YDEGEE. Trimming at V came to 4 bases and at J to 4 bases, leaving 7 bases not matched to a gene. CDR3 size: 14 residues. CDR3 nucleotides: TGTGCCAGCAGCAACCGGGACAGAGGCACTGAAGCTTTCTTT. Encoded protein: CASSNRDRGTEAFF.

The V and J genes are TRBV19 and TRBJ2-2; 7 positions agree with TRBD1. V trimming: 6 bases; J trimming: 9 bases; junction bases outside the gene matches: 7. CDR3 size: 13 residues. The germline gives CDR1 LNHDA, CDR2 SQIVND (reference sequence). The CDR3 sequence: CASRRSDRRELFF. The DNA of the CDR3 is TGTGCCAGTAGAAGGTCGGACAGGCGGGAGCTGTTTTTT.

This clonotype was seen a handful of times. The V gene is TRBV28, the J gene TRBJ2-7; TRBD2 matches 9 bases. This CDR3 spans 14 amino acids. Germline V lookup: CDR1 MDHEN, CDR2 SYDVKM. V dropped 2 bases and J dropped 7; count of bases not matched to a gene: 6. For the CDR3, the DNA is TGTGCCAGCAGTTTAGCGGGAGGGGCCGAGGAGCAGTACTTC. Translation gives CASSLAGGAEEQYF.

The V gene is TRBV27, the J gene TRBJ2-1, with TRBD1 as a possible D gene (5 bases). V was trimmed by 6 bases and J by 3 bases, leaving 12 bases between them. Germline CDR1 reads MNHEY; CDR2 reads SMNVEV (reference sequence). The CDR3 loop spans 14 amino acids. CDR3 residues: CASSPGLDYNEQFF. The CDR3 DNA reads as TGTGCCAGCAGCCCAGGGCTAGACTACAATGAGCAGTTCTTC.

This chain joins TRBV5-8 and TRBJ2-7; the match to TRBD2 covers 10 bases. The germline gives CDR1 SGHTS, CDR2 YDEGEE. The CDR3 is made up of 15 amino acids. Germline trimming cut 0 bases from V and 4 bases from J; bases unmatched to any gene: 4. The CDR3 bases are TGTGCCAGCAGCTTGGAACTAGCGGGGAATTACGAGCAGTACTTC. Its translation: CASSLELAGNYEQYF.

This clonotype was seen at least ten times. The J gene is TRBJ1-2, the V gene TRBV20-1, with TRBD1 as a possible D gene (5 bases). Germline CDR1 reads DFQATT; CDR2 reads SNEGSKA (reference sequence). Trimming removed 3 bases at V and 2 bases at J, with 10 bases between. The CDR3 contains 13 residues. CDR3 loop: CSASAGTNYGYTF. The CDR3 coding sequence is TGCAGTGCTAGTGCGGGGACCAACTATGGCTACACCTTC.

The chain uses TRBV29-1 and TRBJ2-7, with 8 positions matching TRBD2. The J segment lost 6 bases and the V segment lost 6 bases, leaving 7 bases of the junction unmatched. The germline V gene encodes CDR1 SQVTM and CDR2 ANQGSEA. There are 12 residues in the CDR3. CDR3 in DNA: TGCAGCGTGAGAGCGGGAGCAAGCGAGCAGTACTTC. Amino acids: CSVRAGASEQYF.

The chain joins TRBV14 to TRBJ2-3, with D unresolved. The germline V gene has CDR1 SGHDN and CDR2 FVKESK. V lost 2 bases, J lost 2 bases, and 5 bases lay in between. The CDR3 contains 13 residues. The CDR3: CASSQTNTDTQYF. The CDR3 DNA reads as TGTGCCAGCAGCCAAACGAACACAGATACGCAGTATTTT.

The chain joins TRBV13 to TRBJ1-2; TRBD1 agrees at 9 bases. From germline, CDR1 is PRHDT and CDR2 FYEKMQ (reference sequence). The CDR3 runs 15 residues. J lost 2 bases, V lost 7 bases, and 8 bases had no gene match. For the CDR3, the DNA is TGTGCCAGCACGGACAGGGGTGGGTTAAACTATGGCTACACCTTC. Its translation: CASTDRGGLNYGYTF.

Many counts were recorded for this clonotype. CDR3 in DNA: TGTGCCAGCAGTTACCCTCCCGATGGCTGGGGATTAACTAATGAAAAACTGTTTTTT. Translation gives CASSYPPDGWGLTNEKLFF. The V gene is TRBV28, the J gene TRBJ1-4; D call uncertain. The germline gives CDR1 MDHEN, CDR2 SYDVKM. The CDR3 is 19 amino acids. Trimming cost V 4 bases and J 1 base, with 22 bases left between them.

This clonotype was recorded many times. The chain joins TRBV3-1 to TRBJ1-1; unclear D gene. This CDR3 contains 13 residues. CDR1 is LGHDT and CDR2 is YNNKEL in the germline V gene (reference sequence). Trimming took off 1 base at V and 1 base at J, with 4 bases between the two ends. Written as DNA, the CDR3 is TGTGCCAGCAGCCAAGGGTGGAACACTGAAGCTTTCTTT. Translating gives CASSQGWNTEAFF.

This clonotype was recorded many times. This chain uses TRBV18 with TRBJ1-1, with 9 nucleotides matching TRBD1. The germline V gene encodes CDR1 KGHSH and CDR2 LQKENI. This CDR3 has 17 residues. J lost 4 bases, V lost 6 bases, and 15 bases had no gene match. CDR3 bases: TGTGCCAGCTCGGCAGGACAGGGGATCTCTCGAGGCACTGAAGCTTTCTTT. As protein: CASSAGQGISRGTEAFF.

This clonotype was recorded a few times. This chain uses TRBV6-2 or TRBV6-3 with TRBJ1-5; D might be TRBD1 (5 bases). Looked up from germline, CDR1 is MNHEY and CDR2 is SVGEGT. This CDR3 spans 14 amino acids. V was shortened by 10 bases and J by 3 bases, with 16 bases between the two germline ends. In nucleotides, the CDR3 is TGTGCCACTTCAAATCAGGGTTCCAATCAGCCCCAGCATTTT. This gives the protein CATSNQGSNQPQHF.

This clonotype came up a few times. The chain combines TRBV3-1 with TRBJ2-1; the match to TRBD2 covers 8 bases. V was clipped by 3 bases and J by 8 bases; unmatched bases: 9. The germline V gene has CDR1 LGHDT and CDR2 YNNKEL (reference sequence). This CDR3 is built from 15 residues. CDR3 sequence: CASSQAGLGVHEQFF. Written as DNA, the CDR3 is TGTGCCAGCAGCCAGGCGGGACTAGGGGTCCATGAGCAGTTCTTC.

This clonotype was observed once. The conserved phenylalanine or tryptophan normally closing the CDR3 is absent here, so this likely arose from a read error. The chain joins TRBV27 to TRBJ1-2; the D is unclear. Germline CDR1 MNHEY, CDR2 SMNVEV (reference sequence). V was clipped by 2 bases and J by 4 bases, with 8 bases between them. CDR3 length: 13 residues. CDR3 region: CASSLGRAYGYTL. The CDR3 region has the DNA TGTGCCAGCAGTTTAGGACGGGCCTATGGCTACACCCTC.

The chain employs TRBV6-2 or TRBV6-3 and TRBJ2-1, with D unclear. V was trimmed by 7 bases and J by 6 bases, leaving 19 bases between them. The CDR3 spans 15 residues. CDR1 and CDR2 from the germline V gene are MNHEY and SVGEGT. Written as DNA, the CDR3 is TGTGCCAGCATGTGCGACGGGCCCTCAATCAATGAGCAGTTCTTC. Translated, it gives CASMCDGPSINEQFF.

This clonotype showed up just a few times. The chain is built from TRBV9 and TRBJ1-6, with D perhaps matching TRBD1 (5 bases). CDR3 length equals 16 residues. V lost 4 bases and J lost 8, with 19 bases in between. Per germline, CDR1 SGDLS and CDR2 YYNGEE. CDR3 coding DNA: TGTGCCAGCAGCCTGGGGGGGTTACGGCCTGATTCACCCCTCCACTTT. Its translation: CASSLGGLRPDSPLHF.

The CDR3 spells CASSLRTGAFTDTQYF. In DNA form, the CDR3 reads TGTGCCAGCAGCCTTAGGACAGGCGCCTTCACAGATACGCAGTATTTT. The chain joins TRBV3-1 to TRBJ2-3, with 7 bases identical to TRBD1. The ends lost 4 bases at V and 2 bases at J; junction bases unmatched: 9. Germline values: CDR1 LGHDT, CDR2 YNNKEL (reference sequence). This CDR3 contains 16 residues.

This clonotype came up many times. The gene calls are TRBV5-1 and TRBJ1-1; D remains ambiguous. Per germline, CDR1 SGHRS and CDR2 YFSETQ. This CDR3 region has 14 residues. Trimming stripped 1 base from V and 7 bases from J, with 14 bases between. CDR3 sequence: CASSLFGGSLEAFF. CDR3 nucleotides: TGCGCCAGCAGCTTGTTCGGCGGGTCGCTTGAAGCTTTCTTT.

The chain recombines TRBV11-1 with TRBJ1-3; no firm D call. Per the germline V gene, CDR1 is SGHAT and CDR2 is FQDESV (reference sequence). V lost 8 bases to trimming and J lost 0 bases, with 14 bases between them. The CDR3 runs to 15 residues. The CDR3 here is CASGAGSSSGNTIYF. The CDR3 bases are TGTGCCAGCGGCGCAGGTTCGAGCTCTGGAAACACCATATATTTT. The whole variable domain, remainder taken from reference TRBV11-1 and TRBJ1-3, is EAEVAQSPRYKITEKSQAVAFWCDPISGHATLYWYRQILGQGPELLVQFQDESVVDDSQLPKDRFSAERLKGVDSTLKIQPAELGDSAMYLCASGAGSSSGNTIYFGEGSWLTVV.

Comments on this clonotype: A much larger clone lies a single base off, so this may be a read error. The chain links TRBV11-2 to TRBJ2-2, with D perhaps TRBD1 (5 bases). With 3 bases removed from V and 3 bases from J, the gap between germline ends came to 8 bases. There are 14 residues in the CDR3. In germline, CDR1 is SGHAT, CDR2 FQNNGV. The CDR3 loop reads CASSLKGDTGELFF. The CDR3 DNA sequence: TGTGCCAGCAGCTTGAAAGGGGACACCGGGGAGCTGTTTTTT.

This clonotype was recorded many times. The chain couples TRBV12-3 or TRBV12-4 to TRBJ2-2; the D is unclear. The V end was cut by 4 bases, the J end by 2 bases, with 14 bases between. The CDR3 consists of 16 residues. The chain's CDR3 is CASSSNLDSNTGELFF. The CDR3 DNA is TGTGCCAGCAGTTCGAACCTGGATTCTAACACCGGGGAGCTGTTTTTT.

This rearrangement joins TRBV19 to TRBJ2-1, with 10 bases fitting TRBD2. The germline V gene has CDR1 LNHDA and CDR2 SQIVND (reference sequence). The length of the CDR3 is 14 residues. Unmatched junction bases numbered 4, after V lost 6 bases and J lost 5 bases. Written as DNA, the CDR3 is TGTGCCAGTAGGTGGACTAGCGGCCACAATGAGCAGTTCTTC. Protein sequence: CASRWTSGHNEQFF.